These 11 T cell receptor beta chains originate from one sample sequenced in a study of sequential checkpoint blockade in melanoma. Treatment reported: randomized to nivolumab then ipilimumab (arm A) or the reverse (arm B). TCRdb's copy holds only in-frame clones and misses some; the assay was immunoSEQ multiplex PCR. Of about 1,400 clones in the sample, about 24% were seen once. Source: tumor tissue (inferred from file names), taken from a patient given nivolumab and ipilimumab in sequence. The receptor source for this set is a human donor with melanoma.

This clone is categorized as medium-sized. V and J are TRBV23-1 and TRBJ2-7, with 10 bases fitting TRBD2. Being an ORF, TRBV23-1 has a function that is uncertain. CDR3 length: 16 amino acids. V trimming: 6 bases; J trimming: 1 base; junction bases outside the gene matches: 9. CDR3 DNA: TGCGCCAGCAGCCCAGGATTAGCGGGAGGTTCCTACGAGCAGTACTTC. Translated: CASSPGLAGGSYEQYF.

By share of the sample, this clone is medium-sized. The chain has TRBV11-3 and TRBJ2-7; D ambiguous. Trimming took 6 bases from V and 2 from J, leaving 17 bases between them. Per the germline V gene, CDR1 is SGHNT and CDR2 is YENEEA. The CDR3 covers 15 residues. In nucleotides, the CDR3 is TGTGCCAGCAGTCAAAGAGGTGGTTCGCCCTACGAGCAGTACTTC. Amino acids: CASSQRGGSPYEQYF.

This clone has only a few counts. Here the CDR3 reads CASSDTLGRGLLEAFF. The CDR3 DNA is TGCGCCAGCAGTGATACATTAGGCAGGGGCTTACTTGAAGCTTTCTTT. The chain employs TRBV10-2 and TRBJ1-1, with D perhaps matching TRBD1 (6 bases). Germline loops: CDR1 WSHSY, CDR2 SAAADI. V was shortened by 3 bases and J by 7 bases, with 21 bases between the two germline ends. The CDR3 contains 16 residues.

V gene TRBV9 combines with J gene TRBJ1-2, with TRBD1 matching over 9 bases. The CDR3 covers 16 residues. CDR1 and CDR2 from the germline V gene are SGDLS and YYNGEE. V was clipped by 1 base and J by 5 bases; unmatched bases: 9. In nucleotides, the CDR3 is TGTGCCAGCAGCGTACTACCCCGGACAGGGGTGTATGGCTACACCTTC. Protein product: CASSVLPRTGVYGYTF.

The chain is built from TRBV6-8 and TRBJ1-2; 8 positions match TRBD1. The CDR3 spans 15 residues. CDR1 and CDR2 from the germline V gene are MNHGY and SAAAGT. Trimming cost V 5 bases and J 4 bases; bases outside gene matches: 9. DNA for the CDR3: TGTGCCAGCAGTGCCTCAGGGGGCACGATCTATGGCTACACCTTC. Translating it yields CASSASGGTIYGYTF.

The chain links TRBV6-8 to TRBJ2-7; D assignment may be TRBD1 or TRBD2 (6 bases each). Germline assignment: CDR1 MNHGY and CDR2 SAAAGT. The CDR3 is made up of 17 amino acids. The V end was cut by 0 bases, the J end by 0 bases, with 15 bases between. DNA for the CDR3: TGTGCCAGCAGTTACTCGACGGAGGGGGGTTACTCCTACGAGCAGTACTTC. This encodes CASSYSTEGGYSYEQYF.

This clone was seen more than once but under ten times. The J gene is TRBJ2-3, the V gene TRBV6-8; maybe TRBD1 (6 bases). Germline V gives CDR1 MNHGY, CDR2 SAAAGT. V was cut by 4 bases and J by 4 bases, with 12 bases left in between. The CDR3 contains 14 residues. As DNA, the CDR3 is TGTGCCAGCAGTTCACAATCAGGGGCAGATACGCAGTATTTT. It yields the protein CASSSQSGADTQYF.

This clone was counted between two and nine times. V is TRBV28 and J is TRBJ2-7; unclear D gene. Germline V gene data show CDR1 as MDHEN and CDR2 as SYDVKM. Trimming removed 3 bases at V and 2 bases at J, with 5 bases between. The CDR3 runs to 12 residues. CDR3 in DNA: TGTGCCAGCAGTTTGCTCCCCTACGAGCAGTACTTC. Translation gives CASSLLPYEQYF.

This clone was counted between two and nine times. The chain carries TRBV6-8 and TRBJ2-4; 7 bases match TRBD2. Germline-derived CDR1 and CDR2 are MNHGY and SAAAGT. The CDR3 loop spans 15 amino acids. J lost 7 bases, V lost 5 bases, and 11 bases had no gene match. For the CDR3, the DNA is TGTGCCAGCAGTAGGAGCGGGACCCTGGAGAACATTCAGTACTTC. Its translation is CASSRSGTLENIQYF.

This clone rates as large. V and J are TRBV9 and TRBJ2-1; 10 bases are shared with TRBD2. Per the germline V gene, CDR1 is SGDLS and CDR2 is YYNGEE. The V segment lost 3 bases and the J segment 7 bases; nucleotides outside the gene matches: 10. The CDR3 runs 16 residues. The DNA of the CDR3 is TGTGCCAGCAGCGCAAGAACTAGCGGGGTAAGGAATGAGCAGTTCTTC. Protein sequence: CASSARTSGVRNEQFF.

This clone was counted a few times. In DNA form, the CDR3 reads TGTGCCAGCAGCCCCGCCGGGAGAAATTCACCCCTCCACTTT. Protein: CASSPAGRNSPLHF. The chain couples TRBV6-8 to TRBJ1-6; D is unresolved. This CDR3 is built from 14 residues. CDR1 MNHGY and CDR2 SAAAGT come from the germline V gene. Trimming took off 6 bases at V and 7 bases at J, with 13 bases between the two ends.